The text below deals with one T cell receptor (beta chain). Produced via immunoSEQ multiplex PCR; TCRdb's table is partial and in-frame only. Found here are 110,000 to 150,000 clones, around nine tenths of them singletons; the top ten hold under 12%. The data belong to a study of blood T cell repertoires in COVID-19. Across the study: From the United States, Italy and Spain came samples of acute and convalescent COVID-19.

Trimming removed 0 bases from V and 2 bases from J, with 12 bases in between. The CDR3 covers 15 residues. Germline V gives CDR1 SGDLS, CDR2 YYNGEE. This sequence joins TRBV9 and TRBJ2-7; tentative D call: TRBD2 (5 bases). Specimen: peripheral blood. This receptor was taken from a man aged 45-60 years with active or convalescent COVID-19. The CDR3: CASSVDAGETYEQYF. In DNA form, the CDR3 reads TGTGCCAGCAGCGTAGATGCCGGGGAAACCTACGAGCAGTACTTC.